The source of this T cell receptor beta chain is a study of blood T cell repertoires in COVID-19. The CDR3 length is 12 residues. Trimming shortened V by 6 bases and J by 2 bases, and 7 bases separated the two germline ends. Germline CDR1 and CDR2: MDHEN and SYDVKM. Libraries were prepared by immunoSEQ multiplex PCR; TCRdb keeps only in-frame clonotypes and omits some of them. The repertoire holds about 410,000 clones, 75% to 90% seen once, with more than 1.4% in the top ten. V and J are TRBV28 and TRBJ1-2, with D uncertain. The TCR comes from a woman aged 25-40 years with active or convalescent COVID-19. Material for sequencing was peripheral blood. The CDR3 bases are TGTGCCAGCAGCCAACGGAACTATGGCTACACCTTC. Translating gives CASSQRNYGYTF.